This entry features one T cell receptor beta chain sequence. The data belong to a study of T cell changes during pregnancy in multiple sclerosis. CDR1 is SGHDT and CDR2 is YYEEEE in the germline V gene. This CDR3 is 15 amino acids long. V trimming: 1 base; J trimming: 8 bases; junction bases outside the gene matches: 8. Data came from immunoSEQ multiplex PCR; TCRdb stores just in-frame clones and leaves some out. The sample includes about 18,000 clones, more than 75% of them seen just once. This clonotype originated in a female donor with multiple sclerosis, enrolled in a pregnancy study. This material consisted of CD8+ T cells from peripheral blood mononuclear cells, taken after pregnancy. The genes are TRBV5-6 and TRBJ2-1; 8 bases are a match to TRBD1. The CDR3 nucleotides read TGTGCCAGCAGCTTGTCGGCAGGGGGCGTCGATGAGCAGTTCTTC. Translating it yields CASSLSAGGVDEQFF.